A selection of T cell receptor beta chains follows, all from one sample in a study of T cell responses to AZD1222 COVID-19 vaccine. Generated by immunoSEQ multiplex PCR, the TCRdb table keeps only in-frame clones and is missing some. Among 70,000 to 100,000 clones listed, approximately 83% were seen once. Source: peripheral blood, taken 28 days after the second AZD1222 dose. The source of these receptors is an adult who received the AZD1222 COVID-19 vaccine. Each CDR3 is given with its conserved first and last residue. The order of the fields is J gene, V gene, clone size, D gene, CDR3 protein, CDR3 DNA. D genes are given only for firm matches. Not every row has a clone size; where given, it reads once, few, many or a size class.

TRBJ1-2	TRBV10-3	-	-	CAISESQDRYGYTF	TGTGCCATCAGTGAGTCTCAGGACCGCTATGGCTACACCTTC
TRBJ2-3	TRBV5-1	-	TRBD1	CASSLAGQGDTDTQYF	TGCGCCAGCAGCTTGGCCGGACAGGGTGACACAGATACGCAGTATTTT
TRBJ1-6	TRBV9	-	-	CASSPSVSSYNSPLHF	TGTGCCAGCAGCCCCTCAGTGAGCTCCTATAATTCACCCCTCCACTTT
TRBJ1-4	TRBV2	-	TRBD1	CASRQGVTNEKLFF	TGTGCCAGCAGGCAGGGGGTGACTAATGAAAAACTGTTTTTT
TRBJ1-2	TRBV28	-	-	CASSPDSTRLIYGYTF	TGTGCCAGCAGTCCGGACAGTACGAGACTTATCTATGGCTACACCTTC
TRBJ2-7	TRBV6-5	-	-	CASSHEYEQYF	TGTGCCAGCAGTCATGAGTACGAGCAGTACTTC
TRBJ2-2	TRBV19	-	-	CASSTPSWGNANTGELFF	TGTGCCAGTAGTACGCCCTCGTGGGGGAACGCGAACACCGGGGAGCTGTTTTTT
TRBJ1-1	TRBV3-1/TRBV3-2	-	-	CASSQDLVGNTEAFF	TGTGCCAGCAGCCAAGATTTAGTGGGGAACACTGAAGCTTTCTTT
TRBJ1-1	TRBV11-3	-	TRBD1	CASSLGAGGNTEAFF	TGTGCCAGCAGCTTAGGGGCAGGGGGAAACACTGAAGCTTTCTTT
TRBJ2-7	TRBV9	-	TRBD2	CASSASGRFDEQYF	TGTGCCAGCAGCGCTAGCGGGAGGTTCGACGAGCAGTACTTC
TRBJ2-1	TRBV28	-	TRBD2	CASRTLAGPGNEQFF	TGTGCCAGCAGGACTTTAGCGGGTCCGGGGAATGAGCAGTTCTTC
TRBJ1-1	TRBV7-9	-	-	CASSSWNTEAFF	TGTGCCAGCAGCTCCTGGAACACTGAAGCTTTCTTT
TRBJ2-2	TRBV4-3	-	-	CASSQVPRRGTYTGELFF	TGCGCCAGCAGCCAAGTCCCCCGGCGCGGGACGTACACCGGGGAGCTGTTTTTT
TRBJ2-5	TRBV18	-	-	CASSFSREETQYF	TGTGCCAGCTCATTTTCACGAGAAGAGACCCAGTACTTC
TRBJ2-7	TRBV9	once	TRBD1	CASSVEGTGTDEQYF	TGTGCCAGCAGCGTAGAGGGGACAGGCACGGACGAGCAGTACTTC
TRBJ1-4	TRBV30	-	TRBD1	CAWDSGAGGFEKLFF	TGTGCCTGGGACTCGGGGGCAGGGGGTTTTGAAAAACTGTTTTTT
TRBJ2-1	TRBV18	-	TRBD1	CASSPGQGGYNEQFF	TGTGCCAGCTCACCCGGACAGGGAGGCTACAATGAGCAGTTCTTC
TRBJ2-2	TRBV28	-	-	CASSVVGGATGELFF	TGTGCCAGCAGTGTTGTAGGGGGGGCCACCGGGGAGCTGTTTTTT
TRBJ2-5	TRBV6-6	-	-	CASRTEGGYQETQYF	TGTGCCAGCAGAACGGAGGGTGGGTACCAAGAGACCCAGTACTTC
TRBJ1-5	TRBV7-9	-	-	CASSLASGSQPQHF	TGTGCCAGCAGCTTAGCTTCAGGGTCTCAGCCCCAGCATTTT
TRBJ1-1	TRBV3-1/TRBV3-2	-	-	CASSKDVSGTEAFF	TGTGCCAGCAGCAAAGACGTGAGCGGGACTGAAGCTTTCTTT
TRBJ2-2	TRBV4-1	-	TRBD2	CASSLIQREFHGELFF	TGCGCCAGCAGCCTAATTCAGCGGGAGTTTCACGGGGAGCTGTTTTTT
TRBJ1-4	TRBV25-1	-	-	CASRTGNEKLFF	TGTGCCAGCAGAACAGGGAATGAAAAACTGTTTTTT
TRBJ1-4	TRBV28	-	-	CASSLRGFNEKLFF	TGTGCCAGCAGTTTGCGAGGGTTTAATGAAAAACTGTTTTTT
TRBJ2-2	TRBV21-1	-	-	CASRPNTGELFF	TGTGCCAGCAGACCGAACACCGGGGAGCTGTTTTTT
TRBJ2-3	TRBV6-2/TRBV6-3	-	TRBD1	CASSYLPGQGIDTQYF	TGTGCCAGCAGTTACTTGCCGGGACAGGGAATAGATACGCAGTATTTT
TRBJ2-5	TRBV5-1	-	-	CASRRLVETQYF	TGCGCCAGCCGGCGGTTGGTTGAGACCCAGTACTTC
TRBJ1-5	TRBV19	-	-	CASSISAHYSNQPQHF	TGTGCCAGTAGTATTTCGGCGCATTATAGCAATCAGCCCCAGCATTTT
TRBJ2-3	TRBV12-5	-	TRBD1	CASGGTGGDTDTQYF	TGTGCTAGTGGAGGGACAGGAGGGGACACAGATACGCAGTATTTT
TRBJ1-4	TRBV27	-	-	CASSSRTREKLFF	TGTGCCAGCAGTTCGCGTACCCGGGAAAAACTGTTTTTT
TRBJ1-2	TRBV30	-	-	CAWSASGGYGYTF	TGTGCCTGGAGCGCTTCGGGCGGTTATGGCTACACCTTC
TRBJ2-1	TRBV30	-	-	CAWAPVALYNEQFF	TGTGCCTGGGCCCCCGTGGCTCTCTACAATGAGCAGTTCTTC
TRBJ2-7	TRBV7-8	-	TRBD2	CATSGGAVYEQYF	TGTGCCACCTCGGGGGGGGCCGTGTACGAGCAGTACTTC
TRBJ1-2	TRBV5-1	-	TRBD1	CASSLAGTGDYYGYTF	TGCGCCAGCAGCTTGGCCGGGACAGGGGATTACTATGGCTACACCTTC
TRBJ2-1	TRBV4-1	-	-	CASSHPDRTLYNEQFF	TGCGCCAGCAGCCACCCGGACCGTACCCTCTACAATGAGCAGTTCTTC
TRBJ1-6	TRBV18	-	TRBD1	CASSGQGSSYNSPLHF	TGTGCCAGCTCCGGACAGGGCAGCTCCTATAATTCACCCCTCCACTTT
TRBJ1-5	TRBV7-2	-	-	CASSLATVGGQPQHF	TGTGCCAGCAGCTTAGCGACAGTCGGAGGGCAGCCCCAGCATTTT
TRBJ1-1	TRBV15	-	-	CATSSKGNTEAFF	TGTGCCACCAGCAGTAAGGGGAACACTGAAGCTTTCTTT
TRBJ2-7	TRBV10-2	-	-	CASSEFGDEQYF	TGCGCCAGCAGTGAGTTCGGAGACGAGCAGTACTTC
TRBJ2-7	TRBV6-5	few	TRBD1	CASRKYDRAYEQYF	TGTGCCAGCAGAAAATACGACAGGGCCTACGAGCAGTACTTC
TRBJ2-7	TRBV2	-	-	CASSENWDQQYF	TGTGCCAGCAGTGAGAACTGGGACCAGCAGTACTTC
TRBJ2-1	TRBV5-1	-	TRBD2	CASSLFQTSGGLPSYNEQFF	TGCGCCAGCAGCCTCTTCCAGACTAGCGGGGGACTCCCCTCCTACAATGAGCAGTTCTTC
TRBJ1-6	TRBV5-1	-	-	CASSPEEGRHNSPLHF	TGCGCCAGCAGCCCAGAAGAGGGAAGGCATAATTCACCCCTCCACTTT
TRBJ1-4	TRBV28	-	-	CASSSARGGEKLFF	TGTGCCAGCAGCTCGGCCCGAGGCGGTGAAAAACTGTTTTTT
TRBJ1-6	TRBV11-2	-	-	CASSRPGLSRSPLHF	TGTGCCAGCAGCCGCCCCGGACTGAGTCGGTCACCCCTCCACTTT
TRBJ1-1	TRBV30	-	-	CAWRRGGMNTEAFF	TGTGCCTGGAGGCGGGGGGGGATGAACACTGAAGCTTTCTTT
TRBJ2-1	TRBV19	once	TRBD2	CASSTREYGHNEQFF	TGTGCCAGTAGTACGCGGGAGTACGGCCACAATGAGCAGTTCTTC